Described below is a single T cell receptor (beta chain) sequence and its context. Its antigen is still unknown. Use of 60 Vbeta and 13 Jbeta primers characterized the PCR. Data came from immunoSEQ multiplex PCR; TCRdb stores just in-frame clones and leaves some out. This table has approximately 200,000 clones, around 79% appearing once. The CDR3 is made up of 16 amino acids. The V and J ends lost 3 bases and 5 bases, in that order; junction bases with no gene match: 7. Germline assignment: CDR1 MGHRA and CDR2 YSYEKL. These data belong to a study of cytomegalovirus exposure and HLA in healthy donors. The study's findings and limits: Follow-up analysis found HLA locus-dependent TCR association rates, highest for DRB1 and lowest for HLA-C.

The chain has TRBV4-1 and TRBJ2-2, with 9 positions matching TRBD1. The TCR sequence derives from a girl aged 5-17 years in good health and CMV-seropositive. Sequences were obtained from PBMCs. The CDR3 loop is CASSQGGQGLTGELFF. The DNA of the CDR3 is TGCGCCAGCAGCCAGGGAGGACAGGGGTTGACCGGGGAGCTGTTTTTT.